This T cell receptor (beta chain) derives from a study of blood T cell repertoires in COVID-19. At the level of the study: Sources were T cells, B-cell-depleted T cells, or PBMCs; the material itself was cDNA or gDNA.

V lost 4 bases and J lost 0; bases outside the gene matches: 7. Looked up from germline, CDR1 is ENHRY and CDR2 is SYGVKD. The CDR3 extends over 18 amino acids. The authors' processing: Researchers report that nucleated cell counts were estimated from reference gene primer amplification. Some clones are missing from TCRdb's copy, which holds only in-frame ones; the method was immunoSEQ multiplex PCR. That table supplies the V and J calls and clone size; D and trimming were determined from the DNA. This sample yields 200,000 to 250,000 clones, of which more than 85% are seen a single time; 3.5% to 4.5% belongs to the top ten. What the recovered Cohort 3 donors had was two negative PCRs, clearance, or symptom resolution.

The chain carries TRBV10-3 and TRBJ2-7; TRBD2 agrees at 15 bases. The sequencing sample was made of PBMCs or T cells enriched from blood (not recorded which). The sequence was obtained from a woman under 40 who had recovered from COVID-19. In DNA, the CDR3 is TGTGCCATCAGTGGGGGACTAGCGGGAGGCCGGACCTCCTACGAGCAGTACTTC. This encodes CAISGGLAGGRTSYEQYF.